This T cell receptor (beta chain) derives from a study of human thymus T cells. Using immunoSEQ multiplex PCR, the repertoire was profiled, and TCRdb retains in-frame clones only, with some absent. The sample consists of roughly 130,000 clones, just under 95% of them appearing once. This CDR3 is 12 amino acids long. V lost 6 bases, J lost 8 bases, and 2 bases stayed unmatched. Germline V CDR1 and CDR2: MNHEY, SMNVEV (reference sequence). To note about this clone: As yet, its antigen is unknown.

During corrective heart surgery, resections were taken, and the thymus tissue came from them. Those donating were healthy Finnish infants in corrective surgery for congenital heart defects. General study points: Related work found strong thymic repertoire overlap between unrelated individuals. Usage of V and J genes appeared biased in thymic and blood repertoires.

This rearrangement joins TRBV27 to TRBJ1-4; 8 nucleotides agree with TRBD1. The sequence came from a boy under two years old with a congenital heart defect but otherwise immunologically healthy. Sequencing was performed on thymus tissue. CDR3 DNA sequence: TGTGCCAGCAGGAGGACAGGGGAAAAACTGTTTTTT. This gives the protein CASRRTGEKLFF.